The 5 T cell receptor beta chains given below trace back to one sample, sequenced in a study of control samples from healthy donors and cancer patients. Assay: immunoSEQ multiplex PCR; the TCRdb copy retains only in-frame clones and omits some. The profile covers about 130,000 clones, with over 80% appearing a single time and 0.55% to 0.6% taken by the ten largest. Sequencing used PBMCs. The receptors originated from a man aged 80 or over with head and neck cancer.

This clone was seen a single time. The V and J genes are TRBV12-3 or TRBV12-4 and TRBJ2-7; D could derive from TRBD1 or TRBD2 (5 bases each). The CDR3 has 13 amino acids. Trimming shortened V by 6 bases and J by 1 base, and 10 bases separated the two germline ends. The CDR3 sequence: CASSTGRSYEQYF. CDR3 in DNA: TGTGCCAGCAGCACGGGACGATCCTACGAGCAGTACTTC.

CDR3 DNA: TGTGCCAGCAGTTTGGACAGGGGGCTTTCCGGGCAGTACTTC. It codes for CASSLDRGLSGQYF. This chain connects TRBV6-5 to TRBJ2-7; the match to TRBD1 covers 11 bases. Germline values: CDR1 MNHEY, CDR2 SVGAGI. The CDR3 consists of 14 residues. V shed 4 bases and J 9 bases; nucleotides not matched to a gene: 8.

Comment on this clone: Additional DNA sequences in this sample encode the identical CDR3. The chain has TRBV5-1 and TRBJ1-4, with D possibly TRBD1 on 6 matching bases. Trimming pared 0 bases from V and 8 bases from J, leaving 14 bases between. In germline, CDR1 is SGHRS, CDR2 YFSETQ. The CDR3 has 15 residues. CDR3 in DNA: TGCGCCAGCAGCTTGGCCGGGGGGCGGGGGGAAAAACTGTTTTTT. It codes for CASSLAGGRGEKLFF.

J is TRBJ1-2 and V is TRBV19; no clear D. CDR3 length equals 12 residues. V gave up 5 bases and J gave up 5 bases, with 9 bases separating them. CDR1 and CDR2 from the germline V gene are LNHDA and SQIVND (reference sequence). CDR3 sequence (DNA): TGTGCCAGTAGTTTTACGGCGTATGGCTACACCTTC. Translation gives CASSFTAYGYTF.

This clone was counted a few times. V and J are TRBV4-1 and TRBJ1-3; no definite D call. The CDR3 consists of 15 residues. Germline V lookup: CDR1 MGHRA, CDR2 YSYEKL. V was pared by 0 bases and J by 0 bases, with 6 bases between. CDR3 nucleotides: TGCGCCAGCAGCCAAGATGGGAGCTCTGGAAACACCATATATTTT. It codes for CASSQDGSSGNTIYF.